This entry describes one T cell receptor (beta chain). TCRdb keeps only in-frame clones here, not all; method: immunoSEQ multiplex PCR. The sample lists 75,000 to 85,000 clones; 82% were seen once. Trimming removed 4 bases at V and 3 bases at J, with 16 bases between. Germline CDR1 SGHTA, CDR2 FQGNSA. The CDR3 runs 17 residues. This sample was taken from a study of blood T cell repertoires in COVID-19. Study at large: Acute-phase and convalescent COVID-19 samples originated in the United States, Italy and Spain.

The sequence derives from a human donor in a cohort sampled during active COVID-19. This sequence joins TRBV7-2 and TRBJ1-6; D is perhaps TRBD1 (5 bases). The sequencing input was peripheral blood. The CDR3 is CASSSAGGVGYNSPLHF. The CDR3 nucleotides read TGTGCCAGCAGCTCAGCCGGGGGGGTGGGCTATAATTCACCCCTCCACTTT.